The T cell receptor (beta chain) described here comes from a study of shared clonotypes between healthy human individuals (TCRdb year 2020). General notes on the study: The cohort included three men and a couple of women between 18 and 49 years of age. Per donor, three plates each were used for CD4 naive and CD4 memory, two for CD8 naive, and one for CD8 memory. Blood TCR repertoires of about 5 healthy adults were deeply sequenced to estimate repertoire size and the extent of clonotype sharing between individuals. To increase sequencing depth and limit assay-specific biases, different laboratories used diverse techniques to prepare libraries and sequence TCR repertoires. Between about 0.85 and 9.5 billion PBMCs per donor were obtained by leukapheresis. What the authors observed across the whole study: Rarefaction of sorted-subset datasets indicated incomplete sequencing despite the large sequencing depth. Naive subsets generally had larger estimated clonotype richness than memory subsets did. Higher generation probabilities were observed for clonotypes shared by all four sorted-subset donors than for non-shared clonotypes. Pairwise subsampling led to the expectation that sequencing depth would affect the degree of clonotype sharing among donors. Only blood was sampled, and tissue TCR repertoires likely differ from those in blood. The small number of donors limited the genetic and exposure-history diversity represented. Sharing across a few donors was observed for approximately 5% of naive CD4, 3% to 3.5% of naive CD8, about 2.3% of memory CD4, and roughly 0.4% of memory CD8 clonotypes.

Including cysteine and phenylalanine, the CDR3 has 16 amino acids. Solely the CDR3 DNA is kept, with 48 bases framed from the first base. The germline ends are 13 bases apart after V is trimmed by 1 base and J by 2 bases. The germline V gene (reference sequence) sets CDR1 to LNHNV and CDR2 to YYDKDF. In regard to this clone: Its antigen has not been determined. Base quality data are lacking; no much larger clone is found one base away.

TCR CDR3 regions were amplified from genomic DNA by multiplex PCR using the deep immunoSEQ assay. Extracted genomic DNA from each cell subset was spread evenly across all wells of several immunoSEQ 96-well plates, with each plate serving as a replicate. For sorted subsets, roughly 200 ng of genomic DNA, equivalent to 25,000 to 35,000 T cell genomes, went into each replicate PCR. Purified libraries were quantified with a Qubit 3.0 fluorometer, sized on a Bioanalyzer 2100, and re-quantified with the KAPA Library Quantification kit. A separate single-read 150-cycle Illumina NextSeq 550 flow cell was used to sequence each immunoSEQ 96-well plate. In the authors' own workflow: Because only junctional sequences without quality scores were contained in the immunoSEQ output, filtering matching that applied to full-length reads could not be performed. To assign V/J genes and CDR3, sequences were annotated using PyIR, a Python wrapper for IgBLAST v1.9, with IMGT germline references. Reads were filtered out if the reads had weak V/J assignments (E-value above 1e-6), no CDR3, stop codons, out-of-frame junctions, or ambiguous translated residues. V3J clonotypes were defined as sequences sharing the same inferred V gene, J gene, and CDR3 amino acid sequence. Percentage overlap between repertoires was computed as shared unique clonotypes divided by the size of the smaller repertoire. Richness of each repertoire was evaluated using RTK rarefaction, the Chao1 estimator, and Recon v2.1 estimates of unobserved clonotypes. OLGA was used to compute generation probabilities for all TCRbeta clonotypes that the gDNA method yielded from a handful of donors. Here the immuneACCESS table is served through TCRdb, limited to in-frame sequences with V and J called. Missing clones are a known gap in these copies; in checked studies unresolved V genes cover under half, and the rest lacks a known reason. V, J and clone size reflect that table, while D and trimming were determined from the DNA. The sample table holds about 680,000 clones, of which 74% were seen once. The ten top clones hold over 1.5% of the sample.

Donors were healthy HIV-negative adults with no recently reported acute infections or vaccinations. Every donor was a Caucasian adult living in Nashville, Tennessee, USA. Magnetic negative selection was used to enrich CD4+ T cells, after which naive cells were positively selected on CD45RA and the negative fraction became the memory subset. Blood was collected by leukapheresis, and PBMCs were isolated by Ficoll-Histopaque density gradient centrifugation and then cryopreserved in liquid nitrogen vapor phase. Analytical flow cytometry was used to check the purity and quantity of every magnetically sorted T cell population. Genomic DNA was isolated from every sorted fraction and measured by UV absorbance on a Nanodrop 2000c.

The rearranged segments are TRBV15 and TRBJ2-3, and TRBD1 may be the D gene, going by 5 matching bases. Sequences were obtained from memory CD4+ T cells sorted from blood. The sample's cell subset or site label, in plain terms: CD45RA-negative fraction. The receptor comes from a woman younger than 45 in good health. The sequenced DNA: TGTGCCACCAGCAGAGCCAATAGGGGAAACACAGATACGCAGTATTTT. Translated, this gives CATSRANRGNTDTQYF.